Each of the 7 T cell receptor beta chains below was sequenced from the same sample in a study of cytomegalovirus exposure and HLA in healthy donors. The primer mix had 60 Vbeta and 13 Jbeta primers. The data were produced by immunoSEQ multiplex PCR, yet TCRdb's version contains in-frame clones alone and is incomplete. The data contain about 190,000 clones, roughly four fifths of them singletons. The material sequenced was PBMCs. The receptors were gathered from a woman under 30 in good health and CMV-seropositive.

The chain carries TRBV27 and TRBJ2-7, with D possibly matching TRBD2 (6 bases). The CDR3 runs 15 residues. The germline CDR1 and CDR2 sequences are MNHEY and SMNVEV (reference sequence). Trimming removed 3 bases at V and 0 bases at J, with 12 bases between. CDR3 amino acids: CASSFRLGRSYEQYF. CDR3 DNA sequence: TGTGCCAGCAGTTTTCGACTAGGACGCTCCTACGAGCAGTACTTC.

The chain combines TRBV7-2 with TRBJ2-5; a possible D gene is TRBD2 (6 bases). This CDR3 has 17 residues. Germline V CDR1 and CDR2: SGHTA, FQGNSA. The V gene lost 4 bases and the J gene lost 3 bases, with 21 bases spanning the gap. CDR3 in amino acids: CASSSNTPGTREETQYF. CDR3 in DNA: TGTGCCAGCAGCTCTAACACGCCCGGGACTCGAGAAGAGACCCAGTACTTC.

On this clone itself: The identical CDR3 is also encoded by other nucleotide sequences in the sample. The chain links TRBV5-6 to TRBJ1-5; TRBD1 might be the D (5 bases). In germline, CDR1 is SGHDT, CDR2 YYEEEE. Trimming pared 4 bases from V and 6 bases from J, leaving 17 bases between. This CDR3 contains 15 residues. The DNA for the CDR3 is TGTGCCAGCAGCCCGGGGACTGGTCGAGGTCAGCCCCAGCATTTT. Protein sequence: CASSPGTGRGQPQHF. Full variable domain (missing parts from reference TRBV5-6 and TRBJ1-5): DAGVTQSPTHLIKTRGQQVTLRCSPKSGHDTVSWYQQALGQGPQFIFQYYEEEERQRGNFPDRFSGHQFPNYSSELNVNALLLGDSALYLCASSPGTGRGQPQHFGDGTRLSIL.

The chain employs TRBV6-1 and TRBJ1-6; 7 positions agree with TRBD1. The germline gives CDR1 MNHNS, CDR2 SASEGT. The CDR3 is made up of 14 amino acids. V lost 6 bases to trimming and J lost 8 bases; unmatched junction nucleotides: 7. CDR3 sequence (DNA): TGTGCCAGCAGGTCAGGGGGAAGTTATTCACCCCTCCACTTT. It encodes CASRSGGSYSPLHF.

The chain joins TRBV28 to TRBJ2-3, with D perhaps TRBD2 (7 bases). From germline, CDR1 is MDHEN and CDR2 SYDVKM. Between the trimmed V and J ends, which lost 3 bases and 5 bases, there was a span of 15 bases. CDR3 length equals 15 residues. The chain's CDR3 is CASSFGGGLGDTQYF. The CDR3 nucleotides read TGTGCCAGCAGTTTTGGGGGGGGGCTGGGAGATACGCAGTATTTT.

The rearrangement links TRBV9 to TRBJ1-5; TRBD1 agrees at 7 bases. Losses at the gene ends were 3 bases for V and 4 bases for J; bases not matched to a gene: 7. This CDR3 has 15 amino acids. Germline CDR1 is SGDLS and CDR2 is YYNGEE. CDR3 bases: TGTGCCAGCAGCGCCGCCGGGACAGTAAATCAGCCCCAGCATTTT. This encodes CASSAAGTVNQPQHF.

The rearrangement uses TRBV6-5 and TRBJ2-5; 8 bases are shared with TRBD2. Trimming cost V 4 bases and J 1 base; bases outside gene matches: 5. The CDR3 covers 15 residues. Germline values: CDR1 MNHEY, CDR2 SVGAGI. CDR3 amino acids: CASSFGGGTQETQYF. The CDR3 region has the DNA TGTGCCAGCAGTTTCGGGGGGGGGACCCAAGAGACCCAGTACTTC.